The 32 T cell receptor beta chains in this list originate from one sample, sequenced in a study of shared clonotypes between healthy human individuals. Some clones are missing from TCRdb's copy, which holds only in-frame ones; the method was immunoSEQ multiplex PCR. Altogether a few hundred thousand clones are present, approximately 65% being singletons, with the ten largest covering 11%. The sequencing input was memory CD4+ T cells sorted from blood. The sample's subset: CD45RA-negative fraction. These receptors originate from a man aged 25 to 45 in good health.

A single count supports this clone. The chain couples TRBV29-1 to TRBJ2-7, with 7 bases identical to TRBD1. Germline V lookup: CDR1 SQVTM, CDR2 ANQGSEA. This CDR3 is 13 amino acids long. The trim removed 4 bases at V and 3 bases at J, leaving 6 bases unmatched. The CDR3 sequence is CSVGQGVVYEQYF. As DNA, the CDR3 is TGCAGCGTTGGACAGGGAGTCGTCTACGAGCAGTACTTC.

This CDR3 reads CASSPQGTANTEAFF. The CDR3 bases are TGCGCCAGCAGCCCACAGGGGACGGCGAACACTGAAGCTTTCTTT. The J gene is TRBJ1-1, the V gene TRBV5-1, with 7 bases that match TRBD1. Germline V lookup: CDR1 SGHRS, CDR2 YFSETQ. The CDR3 has 15 residues. The V and J ends lost 4 bases and 1 base, in that order; junction bases with no gene match: 7.

The chain recombines TRBV6-1 with TRBJ2-7; D unclear. The CDR3 runs 14 residues. Trimming stripped 1 base from V and 4 bases from J, with 11 bases between. Germline V gene sequence: CDR1 MNHNS, CDR2 SASEGT. The CDR3 nucleotides read TGTGCCAGCAGTGAAGTTCCCCTAAGTTACGAGCAGTACTTC. Its translation: CASSEVPLSYEQYF.

This chain uses TRBV2 with TRBJ2-7, with 8 bases matching TRBD2. The CDR3 contains 16 residues. From germline, CDR1 is SNHLY and CDR2 FYNNEI. V lost 6 bases, J lost 2 bases, and 12 bases stayed unmatched. This CDR3 reads CASSWGGRTLTYEQYF. The CDR3, as DNA: TGTGCCAGCAGCTGGGGCGGGAGGACGCTAACCTACGAGCAGTACTTC.

This clone appeared a few times. The chain recombines TRBV14 with TRBJ2-7; 7 bases are shared with TRBD2. With 5 bases clipped from V and 1 base from J, the junction kept 5 bases outside the gene matches. CDR1 and CDR2 (germline): SGHDN, FVKESK. The CDR3 is 14 amino acids. As DNA, the CDR3 is TGTGCCAGCAGCTACGGACTAGGATCCTACGAGCAGTACTTC. Protein product: CASSYGLGSYEQYF.

The rearrangement joins TRBV19 to TRBJ2-3, with D perhaps TRBD1 (5 bases). Germline CDR1 LNHDA, CDR2 SQIVND (reference sequence). The CDR3 length is 15 residues. Trimming pared 1 base from V and 1 base from J, leaving 9 bases between. CDR3 sequence (DNA): TGTGCCAGTAGTATAGGAAAGGGGCGCACAGATACGCAGTATTTT. Its protein is CASSIGKGRTDTQYF.

The chain has TRBV27 and TRBJ1-1; TRBD1 aligns across 11 bases. V was clipped by 6 bases and J by 4 bases; unmatched bases: 7. Germline V gene sequence: CDR1 MNHEY, CDR2 SMNVEV (reference sequence). CDR3 length equals 15 residues. The CDR3 here is CASSYQGTGGTEAFF. The CDR3 DNA reads TGTGCCAGCAGCTATCAAGGGACAGGGGGCACTGAAGCTTTCTTT.

This clone was detected many times. This chain uses TRBV10-1 with TRBJ2-3; D is unresolved. The CDR3 length is 12 residues. Germline CDR1 and CDR2: WNHNN and SYGVQD (reference sequence). Trimming cost V 6 bases and J 3 bases, with 7 bases left between them. CDR3 sequence (DNA): TGCGCCAGCAGCCCGACGACAGATACGCAGTATTTT. Protein sequence: CASSPTTDTQYF.

V usage is TRBV5-1 and J usage is TRBJ1-1; D perhaps matches TRBD1 (5 bases). The CDR3 sequence is 14 residues long. V was pared by 3 bases and J by 4 bases, with 13 bases between. CDR1 is SGHRS and CDR2 is YFSETQ in the germline V gene. The CDR3 sequence: CASSYPGRGTEAFF. CDR3 DNA sequence: TGCGCCAGCAGCTACCCGGGACGTGGCACTGAAGCTTTCTTT.

The chain combines TRBV5-4 with TRBJ2-7, with 7 bases matching TRBD2. Germline V lookup: CDR1 SGHNT, CDR2 YYREEE (reference sequence). This CDR3 comprises 17 residues. J lost 0 bases, V lost 0 bases, and 9 bases had no gene match. CDR3: CASSLGLSAGSSYEQYF. The CDR3 nucleotides read TGTGCCAGCAGCTTGGGACTATCAGCGGGAAGCTCCTACGAGCAGTACTTC.

V is TRBV5-8 and J is TRBJ1-2; the D is unclear. The CDR3 sequence is 13 residues long. V lost 2 bases to trimming and J lost 2 bases, with 7 bases between them. Germline V lookup: CDR1 SGHTS, CDR2 YDEGEE. CDR3 amino acids: CASSFPGNYGYTF. The CDR3 region has the DNA TGTGCCAGCAGCTTTCCGGGAAACTATGGCTACACCTTC. Full variable domain (outside the CDR3, taken from reference TRBV5-8 and TRBJ1-2): EAGVTQSPTHLIKTRGQQATLRCSPISGHTSVYWYQQALGLGLQFLLWYDEGEERNRGNFPPRFSGRQFPNYSSELNVNALELEDSALYLCASSFPGNYGYTFGSGTRLTVV.

This clone has a count of ten or more. The chain recombines TRBV27 with TRBJ2-2; 8 positions agree with TRBD1. The J segment lost 4 bases and the V segment lost 5 bases, leaving 6 bases of the junction unmatched. CDR1 is MNHEY, CDR2 SMNVEV, per germline (reference sequence). The CDR3 runs to 15 residues. The CDR3 sequence: CASSPQGAPTGELFF. CDR3 coding DNA: TGTGCCAGCAGTCCCCAGGGGGCCCCCACCGGGGAGCTGTTTTTT.

The gene calls are TRBV20-1 and TRBJ2-1; D is unresolved. V was pared by 6 bases and J by 6 bases, with 6 bases between. The CDR3 extends over 10 amino acids. From germline, CDR1 is DFQATT and CDR2 SNEGSKA (reference sequence). Here the CDR3 DNA reads TGCAGTGCCTCAGTCAATGAGCAGTTCTTC. The encoded protein is CSASVNEQFF.

The rearrangement uses TRBV5-4 and TRBJ2-6; D may be TRBD1 (6 bases). Germline values: CDR1 SGHNT, CDR2 YYREEE (reference sequence). This CDR3 is built from 15 residues. V lost 3 bases and J 2 bases, leaving 9 bases between the germline ends. CDR3 bases: TGTGCCAGCAGCTCTCAGGGGACTGGGGCCAACGTCCTGACTTTC. This encodes CASSSQGTGANVLTF.

The chain links TRBV4-1 to TRBJ2-7; unclear D gene. The CDR3 has 15 residues. From germline, CDR1 is MGHRA and CDR2 YSYEKL. V dropped 7 bases and J dropped 0 bases, with 16 bases sitting between them. As DNA, the CDR3 is TGCGCCAGCACTTCGGCGCCTAGGAGCTCCTACGAGCAGTACTTC. This encodes CASTSAPRSSYEQYF.

The chain combines TRBV6-1 with TRBJ1-2; the D gene is possibly TRBD1 (5 bases). The CDR3 is 11 amino acids. The ends were cut back, 4 bases at V and 8 bases at J, with 8 bases in the middle. Germline V gene lookup returns CDR1 MNHNS and CDR2 SASEGT. The CDR3 bases are TGTGCCAGCAGTGGAGGGGTCGGCTACACCTTC. It is translated as CASSGGVGYTF.

The chain links TRBV27 to TRBJ1-5; tentatively, D is TRBD1 (6 bases). The CDR3 length is 16 residues. V was cut by 5 bases and J by 2 bases, with 16 bases left in between. Germline V gives CDR1 MNHEY, CDR2 SMNVEV (reference sequence). For the CDR3, the DNA is TGTGCCAGCAGTGGTGATTTACAGGGTGGCAATCAGCCCCAGCATTTT. Protein product: CASSGDLQGGNQPQHF.

This chain links TRBV6-1 with TRBJ1-5; possible D gene TRBD1, 6 bases. CDR3 length equals 13 residues. Germline V lookup: CDR1 MNHNS, CDR2 SASEGT. V was trimmed by 6 bases and J by 3 bases, leaving 9 bases between them. The CDR3 DNA is TGTGCCAGCAGGGGGGACACCAATCAGCCCCAGCATTTT. Translation: CASRGDTNQPQHF.

The table lists this clone with many counts. V gene TRBV5-5 combines with J gene TRBJ2-1, with 14 nucleotides matching TRBD2. The V gene's germline CDR1 is SGHKS and CDR2 YYEKEE (reference sequence). There are 15 residues in the CDR3. V trimming: 4 bases; J trimming: 8 bases; junction bases outside the gene matches: 5. The CDR3 bases are TGTGCCAGCAGCCGACTAGCGGGAGGGCCCTATGAGCAGTTCTTC. Translating it yields CASSRLAGGPYEQFF.

The rearrangement uses TRBV5-5 and TRBJ1-2, with a tentative D call TRBD1 (5 bases). Per the germline V gene, CDR1 is SGHKS and CDR2 is YYEKEE (reference sequence). The CDR3 has 13 residues. The germline V and J ends were trimmed by 0 bases and 8 bases, with 11 bases remaining between them. The CDR3 coding sequence is TGTGCCAGCAGCTTGGAAGGACATACGGGCTACACCTTC. This gives the protein CASSLEGHTGYTF.

This rearrangement joins TRBV28 to TRBJ2-2, with a weak D call TRBD1 (6 bases). The V gene's germline CDR1 is MDHEN and CDR2 SYDVKM. CDR3 length: 14 amino acids. Trimming pared 4 bases from V and 8 bases from J, leaving 14 bases between. CDR3 bases: TGTGCCAGCAGTTCTGGGACATTTTCGGGGGAGCTGTTTTTT. It is translated as CASSSGTFSGELFF.

The rearrangement links TRBV14 to TRBJ2-5; tentatively, D is TRBD2 (6 bases). V shed 1 base and J shed 1 base, with 16 bases lying between them. The CDR3 is made up of 17 amino acids. Per germline, CDR1 SGHDN and CDR2 FVKESK. DNA for the CDR3: TGTGCCAGCAGCCAAGGGGGACCTTTGCGGGGCCAAGAGACCCAGTACTTC. Its protein product is CASSQGGPLRGQETQYF.

The V call is TRBV5-4, the J call TRBJ2-3; the D gene could be TRBD1 or TRBD2 (5 bases each). The germline CDR1 and CDR2 sequences are SGHNT and YYREEE (reference sequence). Deletions cut 0 bases from V and 2 bases from J, with 7 bases between. This CDR3 has 14 residues. This CDR3 reads CASSLAGTTDTQYF. CDR3 nucleotide sequence: TGTGCCAGCAGCTTGGCCGGGACCACAGATACGCAGTATTTT.

The chain is built from TRBV4-2 and TRBJ1-1; 7 positions match TRBD1. Trimming removed 4 bases from V and 5 bases from J; junction bases left unmatched: 7. The CDR3 is made up of 14 amino acids. Germline CDR1 LGHNA, CDR2 YNFKEQ. CDR3 DNA sequence: TGTGCCAGCAGCCGAGACAGGGTTGGGACTGAAGCTTTCTTT. Translating gives CASSRDRVGTEAFF.

In this sample, this clone turned up once. This chain links TRBV7-9 with TRBJ1-4; no clear D. CDR3 length equals 15 residues. Germline lookup yields CDR1 SEHNR and CDR2 FQNEAQ (reference sequence). Trimming removed 1 base at V and 8 bases at J, with 14 bases between. CDR3 protein: CASSLGRGVYEKLFF. The CDR3 nucleotides are TGTGCCAGCAGCTTAGGCCGCGGGGTGTACGAAAAACTGTTTTTT.

The chain joins TRBV7-2 to TRBJ2-2; D unresolved. Germline lookup yields CDR1 SGHTA and CDR2 FQGNSA. Trimming pared 2 bases from V and 1 base from J, leaving 11 bases between. The CDR3 runs to 16 residues. The CDR3 loop is CASSLLSRRNTGELFF. CDR3 nucleotide sequence: TGTGCCAGCAGCTTACTTAGCAGGAGGAACACCGGGGAGCTGTTTTTT.

This clone was counted between two and nine times. The chain couples TRBV6-5 to TRBJ1-1, with no clear D. Trimming stripped 2 bases from V and 3 bases from J, with 13 bases between. The length of the CDR3 is 15 residues. Germline V gene sequence: CDR1 MNHEY, CDR2 SVGAGI. CDR3 in DNA: TGTGCCAGCAGTTACAGGTTGGGATGGGACACTGAAGCTTTCTTT. Residues: CASSYRLGWDTEAFF.

This clone appeared a single time. V is TRBV5-1 and J is TRBJ2-1; D not resolved. The CDR3 loop spans 14 amino acids. V was shortened by 1 base and J by 8 bases, with 13 bases between the two germline ends. CDR1 is SGHRS and CDR2 is YFSETQ in the germline V gene. The CDR3 loop reads CASSLRVSSDEQFF. The CDR3 DNA sequence: TGCGCCAGCAGCTTGCGGGTTAGCAGTGATGAGCAGTTCTTC.

The chain employs TRBV6-4 and TRBJ2-2, with no clear D. The CDR3 contains 13 residues. Trimming stripped 2 bases from V and 5 bases from J, with 6 bases between. CDR1 and CDR2 (germline): MRHNA, SNTAGT. Written as DNA, the CDR3 is TGTGCCAGCAGTGACATGGGGACCGGGGAGCTGTTTTTT. Its protein product is CASSDMGTGELFF.

V is TRBV5-1 and J is TRBJ1-1, with D perhaps matching TRBD1 (6 bases). Trimming shortened V by 3 bases and J by 1 base, and 10 bases separated the two germline ends. The CDR3 extends over 14 amino acids. CDR1 is SGHRS, CDR2 YFSETQ, per germline. CDR3 DNA: TGCGCCAGCAGCTCAACCAGGGGGAACACTGAAGCTTTCTTT. Translated, it gives CASSSTRGNTEAFF.

The V call is TRBV12-5, the J call TRBJ2-3; the match to TRBD2 covers 13 bases. V shed 6 bases, J shed 6 bases, and the junction held 9 bases outside the gene matches. The CDR3 loop spans 16 amino acids. Per the germline V gene, CDR1 is LGHNT and CDR2 is FRNRAP. CDR3 sequence reads: CASGHRLAGGLDTQYF. The DNA of the CDR3 is TGTGCTAGTGGCCACCGACTAGCGGGAGGTTTGGATACGCAGTATTTT.

This chain uses TRBV9 with TRBJ2-3; D unresolved. CDR3 size: 15 residues. V lost 3 bases to trimming and J lost 3 bases, with 14 bases between them. Germline CDR1 and CDR2: SGDLS and YYNGEE. The CDR3 is CASSGIPHSTDTQYF. The CDR3 bases are TGTGCCAGCAGCGGCATTCCCCATTCTACAGATACGCAGTATTTT. Full variable domain (rest looked up from reference TRBV9 and TRBJ2-3): DSGVTQTPKHLITATGQRVTLRCSPRSGDLSVYWYQQSLDQGLQFLIQYYNGEERAKGNILERFSAQQFPDLHSELNLSSLELGDSALYFCASSGIPHSTDTQYFGPGTRLTVL.